These 13 T cell receptor beta chains were sequenced from one sample in a study of cytomegalovirus exposure and HLA in healthy donors. The protocol was immunoSEQ multiplex PCR, while the TCRdb copy is restricted to in-frame clones and leaves out a portion. The sample comprises around 130,000 clones, under 90% of which are singletons, and roughly 2% rests with the top ten. The sample consisted of PBMCs. These receptors were taken from a woman aged 25 to 45 in good health and CMV-seronegative.

The chain has TRBV2 and TRBJ1-6; 9 nucleotides line up with TRBD1. This CDR3 is built from 15 residues. J lost 7 bases, V lost 6 bases, and 7 bases had no gene match. CDR1 is SNHLY and CDR2 is FYNNEI in the germline V gene. The CDR3 DNA reads TGTGCCAGCAGCCGCGGACAGGGGTACAATTCACCCCTCCACTTT. Its protein is CASSRGQGYNSPLHF.

This chain joins TRBV5-1 and TRBJ2-1, with D possibly matching TRBD1 (5 bases). The CDR3 runs to 13 residues. V was trimmed by 0 bases and J by 12 bases, leaving 13 bases between them. In germline, CDR1 is SGHRS, CDR2 YFSETQ. DNA of the CDR3: TGCGCCAGCAGCTTGGGATTCCAGGGCGGGCAGTTCTTC. Translation: CASSLGFQGGQFF.

J is TRBJ1-4 and V is TRBV6-1; 9 bases are shared with TRBD1. The J segment lost 8 bases and the V segment lost 7 bases, leaving 11 bases of the junction unmatched. Germline lookup yields CDR1 MNHNS and CDR2 SASEGT. The CDR3 extends over 15 amino acids. Here the CDR3 reads CASTVDRGSDEKLFF. The CDR3 nucleotides are TGTGCCAGCACTGTGGACAGGGGCTCGGACGAAAAACTGTTTTTT.

The rearrangement joins TRBV27 to TRBJ1-1; 7 bases are a match to TRBD1. The CDR3 totals 13 residues. Germline V lookup: CDR1 MNHEY, CDR2 SMNVEV (reference sequence). The J segment lost 5 bases and the V segment lost 2 bases, leaving 2 bases of the junction unmatched. CDR3 residues: CASSLGGQTEAFF. CDR3 coding DNA: TGTGCCAGCAGTTTAGGGGGACAGACTGAAGCTTTCTTT.

The chain links TRBV27 to TRBJ2-1; D perhaps matches TRBD2 (6 bases). The germline V and J ends were trimmed by 5 bases and 5 bases, with 16 bases remaining between them. Germline V gene data show CDR1 as MNHEY and CDR2 as SMNVEV (reference sequence). The CDR3 totals 15 residues. The DNA for the CDR3 is TGTGCCAGCAGTCGACTAGATTGGGCCAACAATGAGCAGTTCTTC. It encodes CASSRLDWANNEQFF.

This chain connects TRBV7-2 to TRBJ1-1, with D tentatively TRBD1 (5 bases). Germline V gene data show CDR1 as SGHTA and CDR2 as FQGNSA. The CDR3 is 14 amino acids. The V end lost 2 bases, the J end lost 0 bases, and 7 bases lay between the germline ends. The CDR3 sequence is CASSLQQVNTEAFF. The CDR3 DNA follows: TGTGCCAGCAGCTTACAACAGGTGAACACTGAAGCTTTCTTT.

This clone appeared many times. DNA of the CDR3: TGTGCCAGCAGTTACACCGGTGGAGGTTTGGGCTACACCTTC. Residues: CASSYTGGGLGYTF. This chain links TRBV6-5 with TRBJ1-2; D gene unclear. Looked up from germline, CDR1 is MNHEY and CDR2 is SVGAGI. Between the trimmed V and J ends, which lost 2 bases and 8 bases, there was a span of 15 bases. CDR3 length: 14 amino acids.

The CDR3 is CASSLASGGAKDTQYF. The DNA for the CDR3 is TGTGCCAGCAGCTTAGCCAGCGGGGGGGCCAAAGATACGCAGTATTTT. The gene calls are TRBV7-6 and TRBJ2-3; TRBD2 matches at 10 bases. Germline V CDR1 and CDR2: SGHVS, FNYEAQ. Losses at the gene ends were 0 bases for V and 5 bases for J; bases not matched to a gene: 5. This CDR3 comprises 16 residues.

A few counts support this clone. The chain couples TRBV30 to TRBJ1-4; D is unclear. V lost 5 bases and J lost 5, with 9 bases in between. Germline V gene data show CDR1 as GTSNPN and CDR2 as SVGIG (reference sequence). The length of the CDR3 is 12 residues. CDR3: CAWRQVNEKLFF. CDR3 bases: TGTGCCTGGCGGCAGGTCAATGAAAAACTGTTTTTT.

The J gene is TRBJ2-7, the V gene TRBV6-6; D not resolved. Trimming cost V 5 bases and J 6 bases, with 14 bases left between them. The germline CDR1 and CDR2 sequences are MNHNY and SVGAGI (reference sequence). The CDR3 is 13 residues long. The CDR3 here is CASSPVEVREQYF. CDR3 nucleotides: TGTGCCAGCAGTCCGGTTGAGGTCCGCGAGCAGTACTTC.

The table lists this clone with a few counts. The chain has TRBV5-4 and TRBJ1-2; the D gene is possibly TRBD1 (6 bases). The CDR3 spans 15 residues. V dropped 3 bases and J dropped 5 bases, with 17 bases sitting between them. Per the germline V gene, CDR1 is SGHNT and CDR2 is YYREEE (reference sequence). The CDR3 coding sequence is TGTGCCAGCAGCTGGACAGCCCCGATAGGGTATGGCTACACCTTC. It is translated as CASSWTAPIGYGYTF.

The rearrangement links TRBV5-1 to TRBJ2-1; TRBD1 might be the D (6 bases). CDR1 SGHRS and CDR2 YFSETQ come from the germline V gene. V lost 5 bases and J lost 6, with 27 bases in between. The CDR3 extends over 18 amino acids. CDR3 in DNA: TGCGCCAGCAGACTACTTCCCGGGGACACCTCTCCCGGCAATGAGCAGTTCTTC. Protein product: CASRLLPGDTSPGNEQFF.

This chain connects TRBV6-1 to TRBJ2-7, with TRBD2 as a possible D gene (6 bases). Germline CDR1 and CDR2: MNHNS and SASEGT. Trimming shortened V by 4 bases and J by 4 bases, and 14 bases separated the two germline ends. This CDR3 is 14 amino acids long. The CDR3 nucleotides read TGTGCCAGCAGTGCTTGGGGGGAAGGGTACGAGCAGTACTTC. It encodes CASSAWGEGYEQYF.